This T cell receptor (beta chain) stems from a study of neurological immune-mediated disorders. Germline-derived CDR1 and CDR2 are SGHRS and YFSETQ. The CDR3 sequence is 16 residues long. V lost 1 base, J lost 4 bases, and 17 bases lay in between. General study findings and limits: The most TCR clonal expansion was seen in HTLV-1-associated myelopathy, and the least was seen in multiple sclerosis, which fell below healthy controls.

This clonotype was seen repeatedly, ten times or more. What it binds is not known. The making of cDNA relied on 5'RACE with 10-nucleotide random UMIs. One entry per CDR3 protein, called by TCRdb with MiXCR from the 5' RACE reads. Here the sample spans roughly 48,000 distinct CDR3 sequences, more than 9.5% being singletons. The time point here: longitudinal time-point 3. Sequencing was performed on PBMCs. The source of this sequence is a male donor with HTLV-1-associated myelopathy (HAM/TSP). V and J are TRBV5-1 and TRBJ2-5; D ambiguous. Here the CDR3 reads CASSLNTLAGLETQYF. The DNA for the CDR3 is TGCGCCAGCAGCTTGAACACCCTGGCTGGGTTAGAGACCCAGTACTTC.